One T cell receptor beta chain is described in this entry. Its antigen remains unknown. CDR3 length: 13 residues. Trimming took 4 bases from V and 7 from J; bases not matched to a gene: 3. The V gene's germline CDR1 is SGHDT and CDR2 YYEEEE. These data originate in a study of CD8 T cells in ankylosing spondylitis. Regarding the study as a whole: Prior work had noted some motif variants in reactive arthritis blood and synovial fluid.

Each CDR3 protein gets one entry after TCRdb re-called the 5' RACE reads with MiXCR. The table lists 350,000 to 400,000 distinct CDR3 sequences, 20% of them singletons, with around 14% in the top ten. This chain uses TRBV5-6 with TRBJ2-1; 9 positions agree with TRBD1. Material: blood, either unsorted or a sorted T cell fraction (not recorded which). The receptor was derived from a male donor with ankylosing spondylitis or in good health (not recorded which). CDR3: CASSIDRGNEQFF. CDR3 DNA sequence: TGTGCCAGCAGCATTGACAGGGGGAATGAGCAGTTCTTC.